The clone carrying this T cell receptor beta chain is large (0.1 to 1%) by share. Germline V gene lookup returns CDR1 MNHGY and CDR2 SAAAGT. The CDR3 runs 13 residues. Trimming removed 4 bases from V and 9 bases from J, with 13 bases in between. Libraries were prepared by immunoSEQ multiplex PCR; TCRdb keeps only in-frame clonotypes and omits some of them. This table has under 2,000 clones, approximately 35% appearing once. The entry originates in a study of T cells in localized non-small cell lung cancer. The chain has TRBV6-8 and TRBJ2-1; D call uncertain. The TCR sequence derives from a female donor older than 55 with stage II squamous cell lung carcinoma. The starting material was lung tumor tissue, obtained before any cancer treatment. The CDR3 nucleotides are TGTGCCAGCAGTTTGACTGACGCAGGTGAGCAGTTCTTC. This encodes CASSLTDAGEQFF.